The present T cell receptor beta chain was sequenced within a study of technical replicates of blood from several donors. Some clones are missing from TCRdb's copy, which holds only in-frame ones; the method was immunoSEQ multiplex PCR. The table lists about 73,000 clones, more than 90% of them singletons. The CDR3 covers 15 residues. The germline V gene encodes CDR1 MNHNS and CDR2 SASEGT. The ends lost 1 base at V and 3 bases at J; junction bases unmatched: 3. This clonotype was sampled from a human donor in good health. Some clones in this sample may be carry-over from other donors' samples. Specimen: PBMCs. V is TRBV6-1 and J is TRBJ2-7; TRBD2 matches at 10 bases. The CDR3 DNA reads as TGTGCCAGCAGTGAAGGGACTAGCGGTATCTACGAGCAGTACTTC. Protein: CASSEGTSGIYEQYF.